This T cell receptor (beta chain) appears in the sequencing data of a study of T cell responses to AZD1222 COVID-19 vaccine. Notes on this clone: What it binds is unknown.

The assay was immunoSEQ multiplex PCR, and TCRdb's table has in-frame clones only and misses some. The sample yields more than 140,000 clones, roughly 88% seen once. Study observations and caveats: Targeting of unmutated variant regions was reportedly seen in nearly half of spike-specific TCRs.

This clonotype was obtained from an adult in good health. The sequencing here drew on peripheral blood, taken on day 0 of MenACWY control vaccination.

The CDR3 is CASSLSGPSNQPQHF. CDR3 nucleotides: TGTGCCAGCAGTTTATCAGGGCCTAGCAATCAGCCCCAGCATTTT. The chain uses TRBV28 and TRBJ1-5, with a possible D match to TRBD1 (5 bases). Looked up from germline, CDR1 is MDHEN and CDR2 is SYDVKM. The CDR3 has 15 amino acids. The germline V and J ends were trimmed by 1 base and 0 bases, with 7 bases remaining between them.